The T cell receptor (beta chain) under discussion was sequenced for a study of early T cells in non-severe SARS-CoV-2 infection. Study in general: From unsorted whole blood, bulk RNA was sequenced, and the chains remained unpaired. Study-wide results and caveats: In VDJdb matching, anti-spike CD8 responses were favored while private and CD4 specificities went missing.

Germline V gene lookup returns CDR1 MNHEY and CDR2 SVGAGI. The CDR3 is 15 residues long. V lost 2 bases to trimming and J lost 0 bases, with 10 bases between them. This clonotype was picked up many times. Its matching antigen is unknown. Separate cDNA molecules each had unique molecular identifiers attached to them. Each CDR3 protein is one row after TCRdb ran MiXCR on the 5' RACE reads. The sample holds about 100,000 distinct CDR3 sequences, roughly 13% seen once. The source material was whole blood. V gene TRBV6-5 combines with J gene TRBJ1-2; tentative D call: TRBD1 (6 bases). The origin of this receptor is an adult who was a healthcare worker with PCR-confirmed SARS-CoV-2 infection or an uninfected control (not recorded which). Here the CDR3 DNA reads TGTGCCAGCAGTTACACCGACAGGTCTAACTATGGCTACACCTTC. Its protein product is CASSYTDRSNYGYTF.